This record covers a single T cell receptor (beta chain). Its antigen is undetermined. This sample was included in a study of shared clonotypes between healthy human individuals. Study findings and constraints: The naive CD4 repertoires of several donors were compared, and around 4.7% of clonotypes were shared.

Germline V gene lookup returns CDR1 MNHEY and CDR2 SMNVEV (reference sequence). The CDR3 loop spans 14 amino acids. The V segment lost 8 bases and the J segment 9 bases; nucleotides outside the gene matches: 8. Generated by immunoSEQ multiplex PCR, the TCRdb table keeps only in-frame clones and is missing some. Of roughly 380,000 clones in the sample, 95% to 97% were seen once. The V gene is TRBV27, the J gene TRBJ1-6; 9 bases align to TRBD1. Input material: memory CD8+ T cells sorted from blood. Regarding subset: CD45RO+ cells pooled with CCR7-negative TemRA cells. The sequence came from a man in his thirties or forties in good health. The CDR3 spells CASSRDRETSPLHF. The CDR3 DNA is TGTGCCAGCTCCCGGGACAGGGAGACTTCACCCCTCCACTTT.